The present TCR beta chain was sequenced within a study of blood T cell repertoires in COVID-19. The CDR3 length is 12 residues. The germline V and J ends were trimmed by 3 bases and 9 bases, with 9 bases remaining between them. Profiling relied on immunoSEQ multiplex PCR, and the TCRdb table lists in-frame clones only, not all of them. In the table there are roughly 220,000 clones, approximately 90% of which are singletons. Sequencing was carried out using peripheral blood. This clonotype was sampled from a woman between 50 and 59 years old with COVID-19, enrolled during active disease. V usage is TRBV12-3 or TRBV12-4 and J usage is TRBJ2-1; D gene ambiguous. The CDR3 nucleotides are TGTGCCAGCAGTTTTTCCCTAAGTGAGCAGTTCTTC. It specifies CASSFSLSEQFF.